This is a list of T cell receptor beta chains from one sample in a study of OX40 agonist ivuxolimab in advanced cancers. The data were produced by immunoSEQ multiplex PCR, yet TCRdb's version contains in-frame clones alone and is incomplete. The repertoire holds some 60,000 clones, over 80% seen once, with roughly 4.4% in the top ten. The sample consisted of CD4+ or CD8+ T cells sorted from blood, taken in a trial of the OX40 agonist ivuxolimab. These TCRs come from an adult with an advanced solid tumor such as melanoma, head and neck, liver or kidney cancer. Each CDR3 is given with its conserved first and last residue. Fields, in order: J gene, clone size, D gene, V gene, CDR3 DNA, CDR3 protein. A D gene is named only where the DNA matches it firmly. A row's size may be missing; if present it is once, few, many or a size class.

TRBJ1-1 | . | TRBD1 | TRBV28 | TGTGCCAGCAGGGGGGGACAGGTAGCTTTCTTT | CASRGGQVAFF
TRBJ2-7 | . | . | TRBV4-1 | TGCGCCAGCAGCCAGACGGACAGCTCCTACGAGCAGTACTTC | CASSQTDSSYEQYF
TRBJ2-4 | once | TRBD2 | TRBV6-4 | TGTGCCAGCAGTGACTCGATTTCGACTAGCGGGTACATTCAGTACTTC | CASSDSISTSGYIQYF
TRBJ2-2 | . | . | TRBV30 | TGTGCCTGGAACAGGCGCCGTACGAACACCGGGGAGCTGTTTTTT | CAWNRRRTNTGELFF
TRBJ1-3 | . | TRBD1 | TRBV6-4 | TGTGCCAGCAGTATACAGGGGGGCTCTGGAAACACCATATATTTT | CASSIQGGSGNTIYF
TRBJ2-1 | . | . | TRBV7-9 | TGTGCCAGCAGCTCGCGGCAGGGGTTGGGTGAGCAGTTCTTC | CASSSRQGLGEQFF
TRBJ1-2 | . | . | TRBV28 | TGTGCCAGCAGGGATCTTCGGCAGGGAGGCGGCTACACCTTC | CASRDLRQGGGYTF
TRBJ1-2 | . | . | TRBV5-4 | TGTGCCAGCAGCTTAAGGGGACAAGTTTCCATCTATGGCTACACCTTC | CASSLRGQVSIYGYTF
TRBJ2-7 | . | TRBD2 | TRBV4-1 | TGCGCCAGCAGCCACCGAGGGGCTAGCGGGGAGCAGTACTTC | CASSHRGASGEQYF
TRBJ2-2 | . | TRBD2 | TRBV18 | TGTGCCAGCTCACGGGGACTAGCTCCTACCGGGGAGCTGTTTTTT | CASSRGLAPTGELFF
TRBJ2-7 | . | TRBD1 | TRBV30 | TGTGCCTGGAGCCTGACAGGGGATTTAAATGGCGAGCAGTACTTC | CAWSLTGDLNGEQYF
TRBJ1-5 | . | . | TRBV18 | TGTGCCAGCTCATCTGATAGCAATCAGCCCCAGCATTTT | CASSSDSNQPQHF
TRBJ2-3 | . | TRBD1 | TRBV19 | TGTGCCAGTAGACAGGGGACAGATACGCAGTATTTT | CASRQGTDTQYF
TRBJ2-2 | . | . | TRBV7-6 | TGTGCCAGCAGCCGCCTCGGAATAAGGAACACCGGGGAGCTGTTTTTT | CASSRLGIRNTGELFF
TRBJ1-6 | . | . | TRBV6-1 | TGTGCCAGCAGTGACAGGGTCTATAATTCACCCCTCCACTTT | CASSDRVYNSPLHF
TRBJ2-1 | . | TRBD2 | TRBV7-7 | TGTGCTAGCAGCTTAGCGGAATTAGGCGGGGGAACCTACAATGAGCAGTTCTTC | CASSLAELGGGTYNEQFF
TRBJ2-7 | . | TRBD1 | TRBV27 | TGTGCCAGCAGTGACCGGGACAGGGCATCCTACGAGCAGTACTTC | CASSDRDRASYEQYF
TRBJ2-7 | . | TRBD2 | TRBV19 | TGTGCCAGTAGTAGGACTAGCGACTACGAGCAGTACTTC | CASSRTSDYEQYF
TRBJ1-6 | few | . | TRBV30 | TGTGCCTGGAGAGGGAACCTACAAGCCCTCCACTTT | CAWRGNLQALHF
TRBJ1-4 | . | . | TRBV9 | TGTGCCAGCAGCGCTCCCGATCGAGGAGGGGAAAAACTGTTTTTT | CASSAPDRGGEKLFF
TRBJ1-6 | . | . | TRBV10-3 | TGTGCCATCAGTGAGGAGGCCCCCTATAATTCACCCCTCCACTTT | CAISEEAPYNSPLHF
TRBJ1-5 | . | . | TRBV28 | TGTGCCAGCAGTTTTGGAGGGGTGGGCAATCAGCCCCAGCATTTT | CASSFGGVGNQPQHF
TRBJ2-1 | . | TRBD1 | TRBV5-6 | TGTGCCAGCAGCATGGACAGGGTGAATGAGCAGTTCTTC | CASSMDRVNEQFF
TRBJ2-5 | . | . | TRBV19 | TGTGCCAGTAGTTATGTTATACAAGAGACCCAGTACTTC | CASSYVIQETQYF
TRBJ2-5 | . | . | TRBV5-1 | TGCGCCAGCAGCCCGGATTTAGGGCGGGGAGAGACCCAGTACTTC | CASSPDLGRGETQYF
TRBJ2-1 | . | . | TRBV20-1 | TGCAGTGCAAACAGGGTCGATGAGCAGTTCTTC | CSANRVDEQFF
TRBJ2-3 | . | TRBD2 | TRBV6-1 | TGTGCCAGCAGTGAAGAAAGGGGGGCTAGCGGGAGGGCTAGCACAGATACGCAGTATTTT | CASSEERGASGRASTDTQYF
TRBJ1-1 | . | TRBD1 | TRBV5-4 | TGTGCCAGCAGCTTGAGGGGACAGGTCACTGAAGCTTTCTTT | CASSLRGQVTEAFF
TRBJ2-5 | . | . | TRBV27 | TGTGCCAGCAGGGGACCGGGGCTGAGACGAGGCACTTGGGCCCAGTACTTC | CASRGPGLRRGTWAQYF
TRBJ2-1 | . | . | TRBV5-6 | TGTGCCAGCAGCCGATACAATGAGCAGTTCTTC | CASSRYNEQFF
TRBJ1-2 | . | . | TRBV9 | TGTGCCAGCAGCGTCGGGGGGGACGAGGGTGATGGCTACACCTTC | CASSVGGDEGDGYTF
TRBJ2-7 | . | TRBD2 | TRBV2 | TGTGCCAGCAGCGGACTAGCCGAGCAGTACTTC | CASSGLAEQYF
TRBJ2-5 | . | . | TRBV11-2 | TGTGCCAGCAGCTCAAGGGGGACTAAAGAGACCCAGTACTTC | CASSSRGTKETQYF
TRBJ2-1 | once | . | TRBV9 | TGTGCCAGCAGCGCGGACCAGGGGGGGTACAATGAGCAGTTCTTC | CASSADQGGYNEQFF
TRBJ2-3 | . | TRBD1 | TRBV10-3 | TGTGCCATCAGTATAGGGGGCCTTGGAACAGATACGCAGTATTTT | CAISIGGLGTDTQYF
TRBJ1-5 | few | . | TRBV2 | TGTGCCAGCAGGGTTAGCAATCAGCCCCAGCATTTT | CASRVSNQPQHF
TRBJ1-1 | . | . | TRBV10-3 | TGTGCCATCAGTGAGACGGGACAACAAAACACTGAAGCTTTCTTT | CAISETGQQNTEAFF
TRBJ2-7 | . | . | TRBV27 | TGTGCCAGCAGTAACAGCCTCTCCGCCTACGAGCAGTACTTC | CASSNSLSAYEQYF
TRBJ2-7 | . | . | TRBV29-1 | TGCAGCGTTGTTGGGGGAGCGCGCGAGCAGTACTTC | CSVVGGAREQYF
TRBJ1-5 | . | . | TRBV30 | TGTGCCTGGAGTCTGAAGGGCAATCAGCCCCAGCATTTT | CAWSLKGNQPQHF
TRBJ1-4 | . | TRBD1 | TRBV7-9 | TGTGCCAGCAGCTTAAACGAGGGGGCTCTGGCTAATGAAAAACTGTTTTTT | CASSLNEGALANEKLFF
TRBJ2-2 | . | . | TRBV9 | TGTGCCAGCAGCGTCCGGTCAGGGCGGACCGGGGAGCTGTTTTTT | CASSVRSGRTGELFF
TRBJ1-5 | . | . | TRBV19 | TGTGCCAGTAGTAACTCTCTAGTGGGGAATCAGCCCCAGCATTTT | CASSNSLVGNQPQHF
TRBJ2-7 | . | TRBD1 | TRBV6-5 | TGTGCCAGCAGTTATGGACAGGCCGGCTCCTACGAGCAGTACTTC | CASSYGQAGSYEQYF
TRBJ1-5 | . | . | TRBV6-1 | TGTGCCAGCAGGGTCAGCCAGGCGGTCAATCAGCCCCAGCATTTT | CASRVSQAVNQPQHF
TRBJ1-5 | . | . | TRBV7-2 | TGTGCCAGCAGCGCCAGGGGAATTGGTAATCAGCCCCAGCATTTT | CASSARGIGNQPQHF
TRBJ2-7 | . | . | TRBV4-1 | TGCGCCAGCAGCCAAGGCTTAACTGGCAGGACCATCTTC | CASSQGLTGRTIF
TRBJ2-7 | . | . | TRBV2 | TGTGCCAGCAAGAACCAAGTTAGCTCCTACGAGCAGTACTTC | CASKNQVSSYEQYF
TRBJ1-3 | . | . | TRBV7-6 | TGTGCCAGCAGCTGGCCGGGACCCAAGCACTCTGGAAACACCATATATTTT | CASSWPGPKHSGNTIYF
TRBJ2-1 | . | TRBD2 | TRBV5-1 | TGCGCCAGCAGCCCCGCGGGACCCCCTGGGCTAGCGGGAGGGTTGAACAATGAGCAGTTCTTC | CASSPAGPPGLAGGLNNEQFF